Listed here is a single T cell receptor beta chain. As yet, its antigen is unknown. The data stem from a study of cytomegalovirus exposure and HLA in healthy donors. General study findings and limits: The investigators catalogued under 200 TCR beta chains as cytomegalovirus-associated. Solely CMV serostatus was available to characterize immune exposure.

The CDR3 contains 14 residues. Germline loops: CDR1 GTSNPN, CDR2 SVGIG (reference sequence). Trimming removed 0 bases at V and 9 bases at J, with 15 bases between. A multiplex PCR was run with 60 Vbeta primers and 13 Jbeta primers. The protocol was immunoSEQ multiplex PCR, while the TCRdb copy is restricted to in-frame clones and leaves out a portion. There are under 150,000 clones in the sample; about 80% occur only once, and 2.7% lies in the top ten. The chain links TRBV30 to TRBJ2-1; TRBD2 might be the D (5 bases). This TCR was sampled from a boy aged 2 to 9 in good health and CMV-seronegative. Sequencing was done on a sample of PBMCs. In DNA form, the CDR3 reads TGTGCCTGGAGTGTTATGCCGGCGCGGGCTGAGCAGTTCTTC. As protein: CAWSVMPARAEQFF.